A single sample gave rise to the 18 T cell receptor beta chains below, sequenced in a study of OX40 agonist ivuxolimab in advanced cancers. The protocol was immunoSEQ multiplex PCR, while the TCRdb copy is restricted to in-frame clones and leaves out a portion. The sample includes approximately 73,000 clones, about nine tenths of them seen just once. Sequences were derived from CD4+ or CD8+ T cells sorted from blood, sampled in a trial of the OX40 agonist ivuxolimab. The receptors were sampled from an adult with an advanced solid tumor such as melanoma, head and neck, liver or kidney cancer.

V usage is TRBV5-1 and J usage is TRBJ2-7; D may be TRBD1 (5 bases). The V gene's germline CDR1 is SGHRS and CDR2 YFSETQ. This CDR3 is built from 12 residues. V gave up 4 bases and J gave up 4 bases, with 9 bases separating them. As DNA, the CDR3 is TGCGCCAGCAGCACAGACAGTTACGAGCAGTACTTC. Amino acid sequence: CASSTDSYEQYF.

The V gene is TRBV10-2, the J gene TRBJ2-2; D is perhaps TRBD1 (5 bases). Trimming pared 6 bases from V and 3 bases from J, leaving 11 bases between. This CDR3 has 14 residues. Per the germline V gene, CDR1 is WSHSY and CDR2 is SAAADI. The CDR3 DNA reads TGCGCCAGCAGACTTCAGGGTTACACCGGGGAGCTGTTTTTT. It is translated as CASRLQGYTGELFF.

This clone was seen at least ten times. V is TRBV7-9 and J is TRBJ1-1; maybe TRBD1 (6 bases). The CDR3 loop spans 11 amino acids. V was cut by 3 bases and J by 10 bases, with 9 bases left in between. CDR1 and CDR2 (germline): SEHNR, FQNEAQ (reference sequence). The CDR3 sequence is CASSLEQGAFF. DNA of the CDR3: TGTGCCAGCAGCTTGGAACAGGGAGCTTTCTTT.

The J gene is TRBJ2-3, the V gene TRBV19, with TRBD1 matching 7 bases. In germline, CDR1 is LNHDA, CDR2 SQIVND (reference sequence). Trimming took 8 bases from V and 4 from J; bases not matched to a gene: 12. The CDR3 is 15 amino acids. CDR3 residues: CASQKNTGAADTQYF. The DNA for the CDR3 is TGTGCCAGTCAAAAAAATACAGGGGCTGCAGATACGCAGTATTTT.

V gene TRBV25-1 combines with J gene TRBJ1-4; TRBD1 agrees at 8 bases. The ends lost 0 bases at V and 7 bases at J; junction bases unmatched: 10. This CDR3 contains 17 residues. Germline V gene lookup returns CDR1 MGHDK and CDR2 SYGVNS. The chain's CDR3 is CASSEYWRGQGGEKLFF. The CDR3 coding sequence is TGTGCCAGCAGTGAATATTGGAGAGGACAGGGAGGTGAAAAACTGTTTTTT.

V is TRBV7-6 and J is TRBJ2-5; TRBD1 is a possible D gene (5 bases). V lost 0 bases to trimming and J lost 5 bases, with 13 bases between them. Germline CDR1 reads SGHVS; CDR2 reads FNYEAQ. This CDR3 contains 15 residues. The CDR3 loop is CASSLARAQGETQYF. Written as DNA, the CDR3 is TGTGCCAGCAGCTTAGCCAGGGCCCAAGGGGAGACCCAGTACTTC.

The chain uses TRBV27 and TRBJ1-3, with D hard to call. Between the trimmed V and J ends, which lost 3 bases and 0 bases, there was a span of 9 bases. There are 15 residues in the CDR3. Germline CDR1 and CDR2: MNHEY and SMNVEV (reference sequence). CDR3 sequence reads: CASSLVGLSGNTIYF. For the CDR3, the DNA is TGTGCCAGCAGTTTGGTAGGCCTCTCTGGAAACACCATATATTTT.

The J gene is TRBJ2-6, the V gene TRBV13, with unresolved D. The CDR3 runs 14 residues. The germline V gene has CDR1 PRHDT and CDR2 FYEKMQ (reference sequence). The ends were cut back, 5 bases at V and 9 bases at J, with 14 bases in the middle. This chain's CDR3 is CASSASLVVNVLTF. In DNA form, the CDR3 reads TGTGCCAGCAGCGCGTCTCTGGTGGTCAACGTCCTGACTTTC. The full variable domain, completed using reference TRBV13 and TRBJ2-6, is AAGVIQSPRHLIKEKRETATLKCYPIPRHDTVYWYQQGPGQDPQFLISFYEKMQSDKGSIPDRFSAQQFSDYHSELNMSSLELGDSALYFCASSASLVVNVLTFGAGSRLTVL.

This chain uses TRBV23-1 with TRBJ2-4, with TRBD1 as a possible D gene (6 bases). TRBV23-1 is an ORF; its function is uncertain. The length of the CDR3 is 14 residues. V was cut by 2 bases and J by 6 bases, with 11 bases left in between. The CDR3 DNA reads TGCGCCAGCAGTCAACGGGACATTAGAAACATTCAGTACTTC. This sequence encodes CASSQRDIRNIQYF.

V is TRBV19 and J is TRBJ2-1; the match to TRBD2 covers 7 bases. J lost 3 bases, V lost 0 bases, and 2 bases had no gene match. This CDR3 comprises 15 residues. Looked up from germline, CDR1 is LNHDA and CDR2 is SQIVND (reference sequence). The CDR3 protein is CASSIEGLGYNEQFF. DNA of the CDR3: TGTGCCAGTAGTATAGAAGGACTAGGCTACAATGAGCAGTTCTTC.

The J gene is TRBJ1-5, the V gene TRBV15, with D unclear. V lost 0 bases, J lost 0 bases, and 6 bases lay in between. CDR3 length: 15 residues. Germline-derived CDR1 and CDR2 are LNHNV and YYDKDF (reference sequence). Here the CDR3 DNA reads TGTGCCACCAGCAGAGATCGGTATAGCAATCAGCCCCAGCATTTT. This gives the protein CATSRDRYSNQPQHF.

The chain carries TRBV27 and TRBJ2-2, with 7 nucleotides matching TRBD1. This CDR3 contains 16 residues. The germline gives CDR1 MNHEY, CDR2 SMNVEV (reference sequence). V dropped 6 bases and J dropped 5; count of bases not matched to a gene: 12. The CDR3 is CASRRGPRFTTGELFF. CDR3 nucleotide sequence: TGTGCCAGCAGGAGGGGGCCACGATTCACGACCGGGGAGCTGTTTTTT.

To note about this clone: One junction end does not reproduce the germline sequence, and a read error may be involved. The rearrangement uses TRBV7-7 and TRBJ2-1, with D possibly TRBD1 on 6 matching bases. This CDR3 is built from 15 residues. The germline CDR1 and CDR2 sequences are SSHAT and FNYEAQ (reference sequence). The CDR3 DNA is TGTGCTAGCAGCCAAACAGGGAGCCCTTACAATGAGCAGTTCTTC. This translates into CASSQTGSPYNEQFF. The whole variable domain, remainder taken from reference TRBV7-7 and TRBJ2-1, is GAGVSQSPRYKVTKRGQDVTLRCDPISSHATLYWYQQALGQGPEFLTYFNYEAQPDKSGLPSDRFSAERPEGSISTLTIQRTEQRDSAMYRCASSQTGSPYNEQFFGPGTRLTVL.

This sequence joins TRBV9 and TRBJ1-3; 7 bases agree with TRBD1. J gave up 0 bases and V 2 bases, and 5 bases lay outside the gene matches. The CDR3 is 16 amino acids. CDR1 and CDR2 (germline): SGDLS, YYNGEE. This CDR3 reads CASSVGGTDSGNTIYF. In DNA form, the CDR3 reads TGTGCCAGCAGCGTCGGCGGGACAGACTCTGGAAACACCATATATTTT.

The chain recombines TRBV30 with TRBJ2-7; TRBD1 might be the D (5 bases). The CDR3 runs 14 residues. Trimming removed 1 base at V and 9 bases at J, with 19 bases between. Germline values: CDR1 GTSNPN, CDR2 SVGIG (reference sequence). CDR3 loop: CAWSEGQAQVGQYF. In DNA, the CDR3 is TGTGCCTGGAGTGAGGGGCAGGCCCAAGTGGGGCAGTACTTC.

CDR3 in DNA: TGTGCCAGCAGCGCTACTATGGGGGACAGCGGCTACACCTTC. It specifies CASSATMGDSGYTF. This chain joins TRBV9 and TRBJ1-2; TRBD1 matches 7 bases. J was trimmed by 8 bases and V by 3 bases; bases with no gene match: 10. In germline, CDR1 is SGDLS, CDR2 YYNGEE. The CDR3 spans 14 residues.

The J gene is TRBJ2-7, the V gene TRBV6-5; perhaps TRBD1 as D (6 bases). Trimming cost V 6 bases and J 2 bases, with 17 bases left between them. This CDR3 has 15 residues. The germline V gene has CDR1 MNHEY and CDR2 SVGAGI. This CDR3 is CASRKTGQGAYEQYF. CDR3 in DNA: TGTGCCAGCAGAAAGACAGGCCAAGGGGCCTACGAGCAGTACTTC.

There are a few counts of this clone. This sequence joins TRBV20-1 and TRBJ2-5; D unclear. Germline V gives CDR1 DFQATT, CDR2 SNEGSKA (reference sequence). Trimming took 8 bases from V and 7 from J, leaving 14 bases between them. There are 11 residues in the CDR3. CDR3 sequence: CSNRAPGTQYF. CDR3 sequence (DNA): TGCAGTAACCGGGCCCCCGGGACCCAGTACTTC.